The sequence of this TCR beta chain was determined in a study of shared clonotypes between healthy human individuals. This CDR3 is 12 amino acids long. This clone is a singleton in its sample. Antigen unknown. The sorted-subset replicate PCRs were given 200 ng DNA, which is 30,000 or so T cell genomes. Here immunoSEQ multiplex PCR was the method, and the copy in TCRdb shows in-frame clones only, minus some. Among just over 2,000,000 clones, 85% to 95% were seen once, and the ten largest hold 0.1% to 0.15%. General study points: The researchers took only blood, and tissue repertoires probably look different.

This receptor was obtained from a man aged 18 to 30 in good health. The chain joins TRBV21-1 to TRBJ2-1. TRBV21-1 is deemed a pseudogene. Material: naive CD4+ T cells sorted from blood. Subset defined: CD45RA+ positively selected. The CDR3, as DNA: TGTGCCAGTTCGGGACCGCCGAATGAGCAGTTCTTC. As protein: CASSGPPNEQFF.